Below, one T cell receptor beta chain is given with its context. This entry is derived from a study of T cell repertoires in MIS-A myocarditis. Germline V gene sequence: CDR1 MGHDK, CDR2 SYGVNS. V was clipped by 6 bases and J by 3 bases; unmatched bases: 6. This CDR3 region has 14 residues. Clones were read by immunoSEQ multiplex PCR, and TCRdb kept only the in-frame ones, dropping some. Among roughly 15,000 clones listed, roughly 74% were seen once. The rearrangement joins TRBV25-1 to TRBJ1-2; the match to TRBD1 covers 8 bases. The receptor's source is a man between 18 and 29 years old with fulminant myocarditis from multisystem inflammatory syndrome in adults (MIS-A) after COVID-19. Input material: left ventricle heart tissue obtained at autopsy. The CDR3 reads CASRQSGGHYGYTF. The CDR3 DNA reads as TGTGCCAGCAGACAATCAGGGGGCCACTATGGCTACACCTTC.